Below are 21 T cell receptor beta chains sequenced from a single sample in a study of T cell repertoires in cytomegalovirus infection. Their specific antigens are unknown. Each CDR3 protein gets one entry after TCRdb re-called the reads with MiXCR. Found here are about 770,000 distinct CDR3 sequences, almost 30% of them singletons; the top ten hold about an eighth. The material sequenced was cultured CD8+ T cells from PBMCs, taken from culture after CMV antigen stimulation. The origin of the receptors is a human donor in good health (CMV status not recorded). Some clones in this sample may be carry-over from other donors' samples.

This clonotype was counted a few times. The V gene is TRBV5-1, the J gene TRBJ2-3, with D hard to call. This CDR3 has 14 amino acids. Germline lookup yields CDR1 SGHRS and CDR2 YFSETQ. With 0 bases removed from V and 3 bases from J, the gap between germline ends came to 8 bases. The CDR3 bases are TGCGCCAGCAGCTTGGTTTTTCGGACAGATACGCAGTATTTT. Translating it yields CASSLVFRTDTQYF.

This clonotype was counted between two and nine times. The rearrangement links TRBV5-1 to TRBJ1-1, with D unclear. The ends were cut back, 0 bases at V and 1 base at J, with 10 bases in the middle. This CDR3 region has 15 residues. In germline, CDR1 is SGHRS, CDR2 YFSETQ. The CDR3, as DNA: TGCGCCAGCAGCTTGGTGCCAGACCAGAACACTGAAGCTTTCTTT. Its translation is CASSLVPDQNTEAFF.

This clonotype occurred a few times. V and J are TRBV7-2 and TRBJ2-3, with 8 bases matching TRBD2. With V trimmed by 8 bases and J by 3 bases, 10 bases remained unmatched. The CDR3 contains 15 residues. Germline CDR1 is SGHTA and CDR2 is FQGNSA. In DNA form, the CDR3 reads TGTGCCAGCGCCCCCGTACTAGCGGCAACAGATACGCAGTATTTT. It codes for CASAPVLAATDTQYF.

This clonotype was picked up many times. The genes are TRBV5-1 and TRBJ1-1; TRBD1 might be the D (5 bases). The ends were cut back, 0 bases at V and 4 bases at J, with 13 bases in the middle. The CDR3 length is 15 residues. The germline gives CDR1 SGHRS, CDR2 YFSETQ. CDR3 in DNA: TGCGCCAGCAGCTTGGAAGCAGGGTCGGCCACTGAAGCTTTCTTT. Protein: CASSLEAGSATEAFF.

This clonotype was seen a handful of times. The CDR3 sequence is CSARSPATNEKLFF. The DNA for the CDR3 is TGCAGTGCTAGGTCCCCAGCAACTAATGAAAAACTGTTTTTT. The chain links TRBV20-1 to TRBJ1-4, with D hard to call. CDR1 DFQATT and CDR2 SNEGSKA come from the germline V gene (reference sequence). The CDR3 extends over 14 amino acids. Trimming pared 3 bases from V and 0 bases from J, leaving 8 bases between.

The V and J genes are TRBV12-3 or TRBV12-4 and TRBJ1-5; maybe TRBD1 (5 bases). The CDR3 consists of 15 residues. Trimming left V 3 bases short and J 5 bases short, with 14 bases between. The CDR3 loop reads CASSFGAGQYQPQHF. CDR3 bases: TGTGCCAGCAGTTTTGGGGCAGGGCAATATCAGCCCCAGCATTTT.

This clonotype was seen more than once but under ten times. The genes are TRBV7-9 and TRBJ1-5; TRBD1 matches at 9 bases. The J segment lost 6 bases and the V segment lost 5 bases, leaving 5 bases of the junction unmatched. Germline CDR1 SEHNR, CDR2 FQNEAQ (reference sequence). CDR3 length equals 14 residues. The CDR3 loop is CASSVQGAGQPQHF. The CDR3 DNA is TGTGCCAGCAGCGTACAGGGGGCTGGTCAGCCCCAGCATTTT. The full variable domain, its missing parts supplied by reference TRBV7-9 and TRBJ1-5, is DTGVSQNPRHKITKRGQNVTFRCDPISEHNRLYWYRQTLGQGPEFLTYFQNEAQLEKSRLLSDRFSAERPKGSFSTLEIQRTEQGDSAMYLCASSVQGAGQPQHFGDGTRLSIL.

This clonotype was seen more than once but under ten times. The J gene is TRBJ2-2, the V gene TRBV19; 8 positions match TRBD2. J gave up 6 bases and V 7 bases, and 10 bases lay outside the gene matches. The CDR3 sequence is 15 residues long. Germline CDR1 is LNHDA and CDR2 is SQIVND (reference sequence). The CDR3 loop reads CASTPAGGGPGELFF. CDR3 coding DNA: TGTGCCAGTACCCCCGCGGGGGGAGGGCCCGGGGAGCTGTTTTTT.

There are a few counts of this clonotype. The chain combines TRBV19 with TRBJ1-5; no definite D call. CDR3 size: 14 residues. In germline, CDR1 is LNHDA, CDR2 SQIVND (reference sequence). The V and J ends lost 3 bases and 4 bases respectively, with 10 bases between them. CDR3 sequence: CASSMSTGNQPQHF. CDR3 nucleotides: TGTGCCAGTAGTATGTCAACGGGAAATCAGCCCCAGCATTTT.

This clonotype occurred a few times. The rearrangement uses TRBV2 and TRBJ2-5; 7 nucleotides agree with TRBD2. This CDR3 contains 12 residues. Germline-derived CDR1 and CDR2 are SNHLY and FYNNEI. With V trimmed by 10 bases and J by 2 bases, 4 bases remained unmatched. The CDR3 here is CANRDYQETQYF. The CDR3 coding sequence is TGTGCCAACCGGGACTATCAAGAGACCCAGTACTTC.

This clonotype was recorded once. The chain employs TRBV5-1 and TRBJ2-1; weak D call: TRBD2 (7 bases). Germline values: CDR1 SGHRS, CDR2 YFSETQ. The CDR3 totals 19 residues. Trimming left V 5 bases short and J 0 bases short, with 24 bases between. The chain's CDR3 is CASSLSTVARGPSYNEQFF. The CDR3 DNA follows: TGCGCCAGCAGTCTCTCTACGGTTGCGCGGGGGCCCTCCTACAATGAGCAGTTCTTC.

V gene TRBV7-6 combines with J gene TRBJ2-3, with TRBD2 identical over 7 bases. This CDR3 comprises 14 residues. Germline V gene lookup returns CDR1 SGHVS and CDR2 FNYEAQ. Trimming took 5 bases from V and 5 from J; bases not matched to a gene: 7. CDR3 in amino acids: CASSLRGGIDTQYF. CDR3 bases: TGTGCCAGCAGCCTAAGGGGAGGGATAGATACGCAGTATTTT.

The rearrangement uses TRBV12-3 or TRBV12-4 and TRBJ2-3, with TRBD2 identical over 13 bases. V was pared by 11 bases and J by 3 bases, with 8 bases of the junction left unmatched. The CDR3 sequence is 15 residues long. CDR3 loop: CAVGLAGEVTDTQYF. The DNA for the CDR3 is TGTGCCGTAGGACTAGCGGGGGAGGTTACAGATACGCAGTATTTT.

This clonotype was picked up a small number of times. J is TRBJ1-1 and V is TRBV10-3; a possible D gene is TRBD1 (5 bases). Germline V CDR1 and CDR2: ENHRY, SYGVKD. This CDR3 contains 13 residues. The ends were cut back, 7 bases at V and 4 bases at J, with 13 bases in the middle. The CDR3 is CAIKAPGGTEAFF. CDR3 bases: TGTGCCATCAAAGCGCCGGGGGGCACTGAAGCTTTCTTT.

This clonotype was seen many times. The chain uses TRBV7-8 and TRBJ2-3, with D perhaps TRBD1 (6 bases). Germline V gives CDR1 SGHVS, CDR2 FQNEAQ. This CDR3 has 16 amino acids. The ends were cut back, 6 bases at V and 0 bases at J, with 16 bases in the middle. The CDR3 nucleotides read TGTGCCAGCAGACCAACAGGGAAATTAAGCACAGATACGCAGTATTTT. Encoded protein: CASRPTGKLSTDTQYF.

The chain links TRBV20-1 to TRBJ2-7; unclear D gene. The V gene lost 3 bases and the J gene lost 4 bases, with 13 bases spanning the gap. The CDR3 sequence is 13 residues long. CDR1 DFQATT and CDR2 SNEGSKA come from the germline V gene (reference sequence). In nucleotides, the CDR3 is TGCAGTGCTAGGGCTCCCTGGGGTTACGAGCAGTACGTC. It specifies CSARAPWGYEQYV.

The V call is TRBV11-3, the J call TRBJ1-2; a possible D gene is TRBD1 (5 bases). The germline CDR1 and CDR2 sequences are SGHNT and YENEEA. Trimming took off 5 bases at V and 3 bases at J, with 22 bases between the two ends. The CDR3 sequence is 17 residues long. DNA for the CDR3: TGTGCCAGCAGCCCTCCTGGGGCAATGAGGAGATACTATGGCTACACCTTC. This translates into CASSPPGAMRRYYGYTF.

The chain combines TRBV5-1 with TRBJ2-7; TRBD2 agrees at 7 bases. Germline CDR1 is SGHRS and CDR2 is YFSETQ. After removal of 0 bases from V and 2 bases from J, the junction contained 5 bases not matched to a gene. This CDR3 has 15 amino acids. The CDR3 coding sequence is TGCGCCAGCAGCTTGGACGGGGGGTTGACCTACGAGCAGTACTTC. Its translation is CASSLDGGLTYEQYF.

J is TRBJ1-2 and V is TRBV7-9, with D possibly matching TRBD1 (6 bases). CDR3 length: 13 amino acids. CDR1 SEHNR and CDR2 FQNEAQ come from the germline V gene (reference sequence). Trimming shortened V by 5 bases and J by 5 bases, and 12 bases separated the two germline ends. CDR3 DNA sequence: TGTGCCAGCAGCCCCGGGACAAAATATGGCTACACCTTC. It specifies CASSPGTKYGYTF.

This clonotype was seen only a few times. This chain joins TRBV6-2 or TRBV6-3 and TRBJ1-1, with D maybe TRBD1 (6 bases). From germline, CDR1 is MNHEY and CDR2 SVGEGT. Trimming took off 3 bases at V and 1 base at J, with 18 bases between the two ends. This CDR3 has 17 amino acids. CDR3 loop: CASSYMGLGRGNTEAFF. CDR3 bases: TGTGCCAGCAGTTATATGGGACTTGGCAGGGGGAACACTGAAGCTTTCTTT.

This clonotype appeared a few times. V usage is TRBV27 and J usage is TRBJ1-1, with D maybe TRBD1 (5 bases). The ends were cut back, 2 bases at V and 5 bases at J, with 21 bases in the middle. Germline CDR1 reads MNHEY; CDR2 reads SMNVEV (reference sequence). This CDR3 spans 17 amino acids. CDR3 sequence (DNA): TGTGCCAGCAGTTTAATTCCCGCGGATCAGGGTACTACTGAAGCTTTCTTT. Translation: CASSLIPADQGTTEAFF.